This passage covers 6 T cell receptor beta chains from one sample sequenced in a study of blood T cell repertoires in COVID-19. Measured with immunoSEQ multiplex PCR; TCRdb has only the in-frame clones, and not every one. The sample yields some 300,000 clones, 89% seen once. The sequenced sample was PBMCs or T cells enriched from blood (not recorded which). These receptors were taken from a woman aged 45-59 years who had been exposed to COVID-19.

The rearrangement joins TRBV3-1 (or the pseudogene TRBV3-2) to TRBJ2-7; TRBD1 matches 9 bases. The CDR3 runs to 15 residues. The ends lost 5 bases at V and 5 bases at J; junction bases unmatched: 10. Germline CDR1 reads LGHDT; CDR2 reads YNNKEL (reference sequence). CDR3 protein: CASSIGQGLLNEQYF. The CDR3 DNA follows: TGTGCCAGCAGCATAGGACAGGGGCTCCTCAACGAGCAGTACTTC.

The chain has TRBV6-1 and TRBJ1-5; TRBD1 matches 7 bases. The CDR3 runs to 13 residues. V shed 1 base and J 6 bases; nucleotides not matched to a gene: 0. Germline V gives CDR1 MNHNS, CDR2 SASEGT. The CDR3 region has the DNA TGTGCCAGCAGTGAAGACAGGGGTCAGCCCCAGCATTTT. Amino acids: CASSEDRGQPQHF.

CDR3 sequence (DNA): TGTGCCAGCAGCGAGGGCCGCGGGGGGGACAATGAGCAGTTCTTC. Protein sequence: CASSEGRGGDNEQFF. V and J are TRBV28 and TRBJ2-1, with TRBD2 matching over 9 bases. The junction had 8 bases not matched to a gene; V was cut back by 6 bases and J by 5 bases. The CDR3 is 15 amino acids. Germline values: CDR1 MDHEN, CDR2 SYDVKM.

The chain has TRBV28 and TRBJ2-7; the D gene is possibly TRBD2 (6 bases). The CDR3 is 13 amino acids. V lost 4 bases and J lost 2, with 9 bases in between. Germline-derived CDR1 and CDR2 are MDHEN and SYDVKM. The CDR3 loop is CASSSGGTYEQYF. In DNA, the CDR3 is TGTGCCAGCAGTTCCGGGGGAACCTACGAGCAGTACTTC. The variable domain in full, with the rest retrieved from reference TRBV28 and TRBJ2-7, is DVKVTQSSRYLVKRTGEKVFLECVQDMDHENMFWYRQDPGLGLRLIYFSYDVKMKEKGDIPEGYSVSREKKERFSLILESASTNQTSMYLCASSSGGTYEQYFGPGTRLTVT.

This sequence joins TRBV7-9 and TRBJ2-4; D is perhaps TRBD1 (6 bases). This CDR3 is built from 18 residues. V lost 1 base and J 0 bases, leaving 16 bases between the germline ends. Germline CDR1 and CDR2: SEHNR and FQNEAQ (reference sequence). CDR3 region: CASSLVLTGTKAKNIQYF. For the CDR3, the DNA is TGTGCCAGCAGCTTAGTTTTAACCGGGACAAAAGCCAAAAACATTCAGTACTTC.

In this sample, this clone turned up a few times. J is TRBJ1-1 and V is TRBV2; D is unclear. Per the germline V gene, CDR1 is SNHLY and CDR2 is FYNNEI. Trimming pared 5 bases from V and 3 bases from J, leaving 4 bases between. This CDR3 has 11 amino acids. In DNA form, the CDR3 reads TGTGCCAGCAGTCCCGACACTGAAGCTTTCTTT. Protein sequence: CASSPDTEAFF.